This T cell receptor beta chain was obtained from a study of T cell responses to AZD1222 COVID-19 vaccine. Study-level results: An increase in Spike-specific TCR breadth and depth was observed after two AZD1222 doses. Vaccine-associated CD4 TCRs spanned spike, dominant at 160-218 and 743-854.

Some clones are missing from TCRdb's copy, which holds only in-frame ones; the method was immunoSEQ multiplex PCR. The sample holds about 150,000 clones, about 90% seen once. Germline V gene lookup returns CDR1 KGHSH and CDR2 LQKENI. The CDR3 contains 12 residues. Trimming cost V 2 bases and J 4 bases, with 3 bases left between them. About this clone: Its antigen is unidentified.

The receptor comes from an adult who received the AZD1222 COVID-19 vaccine. V gene TRBV18 combines with J gene TRBJ1-3; the D is unclear. This specimen consisted of peripheral blood, obtained 28 days after the second AZD1222 dose. CDR3 protein: CASSPEGNTIYF. The CDR3 DNA reads as TGTGCCAGCTCACCAGAGGGAAACACCATATATTTT.